This T cell receptor (beta chain) was sequenced during a study of T cell responses to AZD1222 COVID-19 vaccine. Turning to the study itself: Some second doses came at about 4 weeks and others at about 12 weeks; these were pooled.

Trimming took 7 bases from V and 6 from J; bases not matched to a gene: 6. Germline CDR1 SGHVS, CDR2 FQNEAQ. The CDR3 totals 13 residues. The table came from immunoSEQ multiplex PCR; TCRdb's copy has only in-frame clones and leaves some out. The table shows more than 50,000 clones, with 70% to 90% occurring only once. V gene TRBV7-8 combines with J gene TRBJ2-7, with TRBD1 matching over 10 bases. The TCR sequence derives from an adult in good health. Source: peripheral blood, taken on day 0 of AZD1222 vaccination. As DNA, the CDR3 is TGTGCCAGCATCCCGGGACAGGGGTTCGAGCAGTACTTC. It is translated as CASIPGQGFEQYF.